This entry is about one T cell receptor beta chain. Within the sample, other DNA sequences also encode this same CDR3. These data originate in a study of OX40 agonist ivuxolimab in advanced cancers. Generated by immunoSEQ multiplex PCR, the TCRdb table keeps only in-frame clones and is missing some. The sample includes around 140,000 clones, approximately 94% of them seen just once. Autoimmune disease history or systemic immunosuppression meant exclusion. Sampled blood was obtained at baseline, cycle 4 day 1, and cycle 7 day 1. Germline CDR1 reads SQVTM; CDR2 reads ANQGSEA. With V trimmed by 4 bases and J by 6 bases, 5 bases remained unmatched. The CDR3 is made up of 14 amino acids.

Sequencing was performed on CD4+ or CD8+ T cells sorted from blood, taken in a trial of the OX40 agonist ivuxolimab. This chain links TRBV29-1 with TRBJ2-3; 12 nucleotides agree with TRBD2. This TCR was recovered from an adult with an advanced solid tumor such as melanoma, head and neck, liver or kidney cancer. The CDR3 coding sequence is TGCAGCGTTGGACTAGCGGGAGTCAGGGATACGCAGTATTTT. Translating gives CSVGLAGVRDTQYF.